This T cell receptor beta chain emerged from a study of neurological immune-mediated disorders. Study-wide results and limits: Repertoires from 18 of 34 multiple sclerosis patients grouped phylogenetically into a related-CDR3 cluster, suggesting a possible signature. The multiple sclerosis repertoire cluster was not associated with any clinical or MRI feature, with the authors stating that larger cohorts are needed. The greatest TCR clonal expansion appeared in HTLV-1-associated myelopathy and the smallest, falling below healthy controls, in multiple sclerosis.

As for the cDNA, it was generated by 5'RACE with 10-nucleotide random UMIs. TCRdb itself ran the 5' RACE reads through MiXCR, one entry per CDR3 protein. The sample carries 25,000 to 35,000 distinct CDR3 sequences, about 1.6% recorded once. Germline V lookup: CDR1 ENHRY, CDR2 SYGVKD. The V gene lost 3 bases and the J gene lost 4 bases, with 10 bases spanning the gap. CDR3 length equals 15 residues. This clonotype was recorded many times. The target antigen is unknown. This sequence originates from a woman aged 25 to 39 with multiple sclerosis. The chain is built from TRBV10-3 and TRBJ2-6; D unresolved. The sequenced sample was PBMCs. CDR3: CAISEGVLGANVLTF. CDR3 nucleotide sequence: TGTGCCATCAGTGAAGGTGTCCTCGGGGCCAACGTCCTGACTTTC.